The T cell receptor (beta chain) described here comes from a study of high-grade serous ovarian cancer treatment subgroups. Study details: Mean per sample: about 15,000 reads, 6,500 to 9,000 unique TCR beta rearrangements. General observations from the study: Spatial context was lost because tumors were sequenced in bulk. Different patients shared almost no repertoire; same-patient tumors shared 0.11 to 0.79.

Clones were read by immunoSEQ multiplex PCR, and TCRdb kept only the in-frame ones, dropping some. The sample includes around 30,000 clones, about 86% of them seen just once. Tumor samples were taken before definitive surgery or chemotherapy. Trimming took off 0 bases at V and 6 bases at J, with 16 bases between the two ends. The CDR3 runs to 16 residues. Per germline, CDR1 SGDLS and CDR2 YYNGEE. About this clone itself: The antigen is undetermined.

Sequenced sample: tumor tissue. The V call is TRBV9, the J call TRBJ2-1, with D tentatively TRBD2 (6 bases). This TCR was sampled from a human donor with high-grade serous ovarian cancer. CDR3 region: CASSVVVVGTFNEQFF. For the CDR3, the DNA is TGTGCCAGCAGCGTAGTAGTAGTAGGGACTTTCAATGAGCAGTTCTTC.